The 15 T cell receptor beta chains presented below share a single source sample, sequenced in a study of T cells in Graves' hyperthyroidism and ophthalmopathy. Authors of the study amplified TCR beta CDR3 regions from RNA transcripts. First-round RT-PCR of the TCR CDR3 relied on the HTBI primer set. A single record per CDR3 protein comes from TCRdb applying MiXCR to the multiplex PCR reads. The top ten hold around 65% of the sample, which has hundreds of thousands of distinct CDR3 sequences, roughly 20% seen once. The sample taken for sequencing was blood. The receptors derive from a man aged 25-40 years with Graves' ophthalmopathy.

The V and J genes are TRBV3-1 and TRBJ1-1; D gene ambiguous. Germline assignment: CDR1 LGHDT and CDR2 YNNKEL (reference sequence). CDR3 length equals 15 residues. Trimming pared 5 bases from V and 0 bases from J, leaving 13 bases between. CDR3 coding DNA: TGTGCCAGCAGCGCAAATGGAGTCGTGAACACTGAAGCTTTCTTT. Translated: CASSANGVVNTEAFF.

The rearrangement uses TRBV28 and TRBJ2-6, with D unclear. The ends were cut back, 2 bases at V and 1 base at J, with 9 bases in the middle. The CDR3 contains 16 residues. The V gene's germline CDR1 is MDHEN and CDR2 SYDVKM. CDR3 sequence: CASSLPIRSGANVLTF. CDR3 in DNA: TGTGCCAGCAGTTTACCCATACGGTCTGGGGCCAACGTCCTGACTTTC.

Many counts were recorded for this clonotype. The chain carries TRBV28 and TRBJ1-4; the D is unclear. The germline V gene has CDR1 MDHEN and CDR2 SYDVKM. V gave up 4 bases and J gave up 0 bases, with 3 bases separating them. CDR3 length equals 13 residues. CDR3 region: CASSSATNEKLFF. The CDR3 DNA reads TGTGCCAGCAGTTCAGCAACTAATGAAAAACTGTTTTTT.

There are many counts of this clonotype. This rearrangement joins TRBV11-3 to TRBJ1-1; tentatively, D is TRBD1 (6 bases). The germline gives CDR1 SGHNT, CDR2 YENEEA. The CDR3 covers 16 residues. V lost 2 bases, J lost 5 bases, and 18 bases lay in between. In DNA, the CDR3 is TGTGCCAGCAGCTTATTAGGGGGGGAGGGGAGGACTGAAGCTTTCTTT. Translating it yields CASSLLGGEGRTEAFF. Together with reference TRBV11-3 and TRBJ1-1, the CDR3 gives the full variable domain: EAGVVQSPRYKIIEKKQPVAFWCNPISGHNTLYWYLQNLGQGPELLIRYENEEAVDDSQLPKDRFSAERLKGVDSTLKIQPAELGDSAVYLCASSLLGGEGRTEAFFGQGTRLTVV.

This CDR3 reads CASSPTSGSTYTQYF. The CDR3 region has the DNA TGTGCCAGCAGCCCAACTAGCGGGAGCACCTATACGCAGTATTTT. The gene calls are TRBV3-1 and TRBJ2-3, with 11 nucleotides matching TRBD2. CDR3 length: 15 residues. J gave up 7 bases and V 4 bases, and 7 bases lay outside the gene matches. Germline assignment: CDR1 LGHDT and CDR2 YNNKEL (reference sequence).

The gene calls are TRBV9 and TRBJ1-4; D might be TRBD1 (6 bases). The CDR3 has 14 residues. Germline CDR1 and CDR2: SGDLS and YYNGEE. V dropped 3 bases and J dropped 6 bases, with 12 bases sitting between them. CDR3 bases: TGTGCCAGCAGCGCTCGGACAGACGATGAAAAACTGTTTTTT. Its protein product is CASSARTDDEKLFF.

The chain carries TRBV6-1 and TRBJ2-1, with 11 bases that match TRBD2. The ends lost 7 bases at V and 6 bases at J; junction bases unmatched: 8. The CDR3 extends over 15 amino acids. Germline loops: CDR1 MNHNS, CDR2 SASEGT. CDR3 in DNA: TGTGCCAGCACCATGACTAGCGGGACGGGCAATGAGCAGTTCTTC. It translates to CASTMTSGTGNEQFF.

The chain links TRBV12-5 to TRBJ1-1, with TRBD1 as a possible D gene (5 bases). CDR3 size: 13 residues. V was clipped by 7 bases and J by 4 bases, with 13 bases between them. CDR1 is LGHNT, CDR2 FRNRAP, per germline. The CDR3 DNA is TGTGCTAGTGCCCTCGCAAGGGGCACTGAAGCTTTCTTT. Its protein is CASALARGTEAFF.

This clonotype was counted only a few times. The chain recombines TRBV3-1 with TRBJ2-7; TRBD2 matches 8 bases. From germline, CDR1 is LGHDT and CDR2 YNNKEL (reference sequence). Losses at the gene ends were 1 base for V and 0 bases for J; bases not matched to a gene: 5. The CDR3 has 16 amino acids. The CDR3 DNA reads TGTGCCAGCAGCCAAGGGAGCGGGAGTTTCTCCTACGAGCAGTACTTC. Translation: CASSQGSGSFSYEQYF.

This clonotype has ten or more counts. The CDR3 sequence: CASRAGQRMNTEAFF. The CDR3 region has the DNA TGTGCCAGCAGGGCAGGCCAGCGGATGAACACTGAAGCTTTCTTT. This chain joins TRBV7-8 and TRBJ1-1; no clear D gene. CDR1 is SGHVS, CDR2 FQNEAQ, per germline. The CDR3 has 15 amino acids. Trimming shortened V by 6 bases and J by 0 bases, and 14 bases separated the two germline ends.

As concerns this clonotype: A much bigger clone sits one base away, suggesting this may be a read error. This chain links TRBV27 with TRBJ1-1; tentatively, D is TRBD1 (6 bases). V was cut by 5 bases and J by 4 bases, with 20 bases left in between. This CDR3 has 16 residues. Per germline, CDR1 MNHEY and CDR2 SMNVEV (reference sequence). CDR3 in DNA: TGTGCCAGCAGTGATTGGGCAGGGGCGAGGTGCACTGAAGCTTTCTTT. It codes for CASSDWAGARCTEAFF.

J is TRBJ2-7 and V is TRBV28; D call uncertain. With 5 bases removed from V and 3 bases from J, the gap between germline ends came to 8 bases. The V gene's germline CDR1 is MDHEN and CDR2 SYDVKM. This CDR3 spans 12 amino acids. CDR3 residues: CASSTRRYEQYF. In DNA form, the CDR3 reads TGTGCCAGCAGTACCCGACGCTACGAGCAGTACTTC.

This clonotype was counted at least ten times. The chain joins TRBV11-2 to TRBJ1-1; no clear D gene. Germline CDR1 and CDR2: SGHAT and FQNNGV. Trimming removed 7 bases from V and 10 bases from J, with 13 bases in between. This CDR3 spans 11 amino acids. CDR3 region: CASTNDVGAFF. Written as DNA, the CDR3 is TGTGCCAGCACCAACGATGTTGGAGCTTTCTTT.

In its sample, this clonotype was seen many times. V is TRBV7-3 and J is TRBJ2-7; D ambiguous. This CDR3 is 13 amino acids long. From germline, CDR1 is SGHTA and CDR2 FQGTGA. Trimming left V 2 bases short and J 7 bases short, with 12 bases between. The CDR3 loop is CASSLGPQGEQYF. In nucleotides, the CDR3 is TGTGCCAGCAGCTTAGGACCTCAAGGGGAGCAGTACTTC.

The J gene is TRBJ1-1, the V gene TRBV9, with TRBD1 as a possible D gene (6 bases). There are 15 residues in the CDR3. Germline V lookup: CDR1 SGDLS, CDR2 YYNGEE. Trimming removed 3 bases at V and 5 bases at J, with 17 bases between. Written as DNA, the CDR3 is TGTGCCAGCAGCGGGGGGGGGGCGCGTCGGACTGAAGCTTTCTTT. This translates into CASSGGGARRTEAFF.